This TCR beta chain was sequenced for a study of cytomegalovirus exposure and HLA in healthy donors. The wider study: In a later analysis, it was reported that the approximately 120 validation repertoires had been produced on the same platform as the 666 repertoires belonging to the first cohort.

On this clone itself: Its antigen is as yet unknown.

Study findings and constraints: Reports indicated that the classifier achieved high specificity and sensitivity in diagnosing cytomegalovirus status. A later analysis found first-cohort TCR clusters tended to co-occur in the 120 validation repertoires.

The donors formed part of the roughly 110-subject validation cohort, distinct from the roughly 640-subject first cohort. The CDR3 runs 16 residues. Germline values: CDR1 LNHDA, CDR2 SQIVND (reference sequence). The junction had 7 bases not matched to a gene; V was cut back by 5 bases and J by 1 base. TCRdb's copy holds only in-frame clones and misses some; the assay was immunoSEQ multiplex PCR. The sample comprises more than 95,000 clones, 88% of which are singletons, and about 1.8% rests with the top ten. The origin of this receptor is a man aged 18 to 30 in good health and CMV-seronegative. This sequence joins TRBV19 and TRBJ1-5, with 8 bases matching TRBD1. Sequenced: PBMCs. The CDR3 sequence: CASSSQGQESNQPQHF. The DNA of the CDR3 is TGTGCCAGTAGTTCCCAGGGACAGGAGAGCAATCAGCCCCAGCATTTT. Full variable domain (missing parts from reference TRBV19 and TRBJ1-5): DGGITQSPKYLFRKEGQNVTLSCEQNLNHDAMYWYRQDPGQGLRLIYYSQIVNDFQKGDIAEGYSVSREKKESFPLTVTSAQKNPTAFYLCASSSQGQESNQPQHFGDGTRLSIL.